The 14 T cell receptor beta chains below come from one sample, sequenced in a study of response to subunit inactivated influenza vaccine. One entry per CDR3 protein results from TCRdb running MiXCR on the RT-PCR reads. The sample includes more than 500,000 distinct CDR3 sequences, roughly 10% of them seen just once. These same records also appear under a second study, on T cells expressing NK-cell markers. Per that study: The authors generated TCR beta cDNA through 5'RACE template switching with UMIs.

This specimen consisted of PBMCs from blood, obtained on the day of vaccination. These receptors were collected from a man aged 50 to 60 who received an inactivated influenza vaccine.

The V and J genes are TRBV7-2 and TRBJ2-2; D may be TRBD1 (6 bases). CDR1 and CDR2 (germline): SGHTA, FQGNSA. V dropped 1 base and J dropped 4 bases, with 10 bases sitting between them. This CDR3 contains 15 residues. This CDR3 is CASSLGRQVTGELFF. CDR3 nucleotide sequence: TGTGCCAGCAGCTTAGGACGACAGGTCACCGGGGAGCTGTTTTTT.

This clonotype has a handful of counts. The chain has TRBV12-3 or TRBV12-4 and TRBJ2-7, with 7 positions matching TRBD1. V lost 3 bases, J lost 0 bases, and 5 bases stayed unmatched. This CDR3 comprises 15 residues. The DNA of the CDR3 is TGTGCCAGCAGTTTCGGACAGGTTCGCTCCTACGAGCAGTACTTC. Amino acids: CASSFGQVRSYEQYF.

The CDR3 nucleotides read TGCAGTGCTAGTGGACCGGGACTCAGAAACAATGAGCAGTTCTTC. It encodes CSASGPGLRNNEQFF. This chain links TRBV20-1 with TRBJ2-1; maybe TRBD2 (6 bases). Trimming left V 3 bases short and J 5 bases short, with 17 bases between. CDR1 and CDR2 (germline): DFQATT, SNEGSKA (reference sequence). There are 15 residues in the CDR3.

Here the CDR3 DNA reads TGTGCCAGTAGTATCTCAACTTACCTCTCCTACGAGCAGTACTTC. Amino acids: CASSISTYLSYEQYF. The chain carries TRBV19 and TRBJ2-7; D call uncertain. This CDR3 comprises 15 residues. Per germline, CDR1 LNHDA and CDR2 SQIVND (reference sequence). V lost 3 bases and J lost 0, with 12 bases in between.

The sample holds a few counts of this clonotype. The J gene is TRBJ1-6, the V gene TRBV5-1; D is unresolved. Deletions cut 1 base from V and 6 bases from J, with 5 bases between. Looked up from germline, CDR1 is SGHRS and CDR2 is YFSETQ. The CDR3 extends over 13 amino acids. CDR3 sequence reads: CASSLSPNSPLHF. CDR3 bases: TGCGCCAGCAGCTTGAGTCCTAATTCACCCCTCCACTTT. The full variable domain, completed using reference TRBV5-1 and TRBJ1-6, is KAGVTQTPRYLIKTRGQQVTLSCSPISGHRSVSWYQQTPGQGLQFLFEYFSETQRNKGNFPGRFSGRQFSNSRSEMNVSTLELGDSALYLCASSLSPNSPLHFGNGTRLTVT.

The gene calls are TRBV20-1 and TRBJ1-6, with D unresolved. There are 13 residues in the CDR3. Germline V gene data show CDR1 as DFQATT and CDR2 as SNEGSKA (reference sequence). V was pared by 3 bases and J by 5 bases, with 8 bases between. The DNA of the CDR3 is TGCAGTGCTAGGGAACAAAATAATTCACCCCTCCACTTT. This codes for CSAREQNNSPLHF.

This clonotype was observed many times. The chain employs TRBV12-3 or TRBV12-4 and TRBJ2-1; the match to TRBD2 covers 11 bases. CDR3 length: 16 residues. V was clipped by 7 bases and J by 4 bases; unmatched bases: 9. In DNA form, the CDR3 reads TGTGCCAGCACCAACCCGACTAGCGGGACTTACAATGAGCAGTTCTTC. It yields the protein CASTNPTSGTYNEQFF.

The chain carries TRBV20-1 and TRBJ2-1, with 16 nucleotides matching TRBD2. V lost 6 bases and J lost 4; bases outside the gene matches: 3. Germline CDR1 is DFQATT and CDR2 is SNEGSKA (reference sequence). This CDR3 has 15 amino acids. CDR3 sequence: CSARGLAGGYNEQFF. The CDR3 nucleotides are TGCAGTGCCAGGGGACTAGCGGGGGGGTACAATGAGCAGTTCTTC.

In this sample, this clonotype turned up a few times. The rearrangement uses TRBV12-3 or TRBV12-4 and TRBJ1-5; no definite D call. The CDR3 contains 14 residues. Trimming pared 3 bases from V and 5 bases from J, leaving 11 bases between. CDR3: CASSFAGFDQPQHF. CDR3 in DNA: TGTGCCAGCAGTTTCGCGGGCTTCGATCAGCCCCAGCATTTT.

This clonotype was seen a few times. This may be a read error, as it is one base from a much larger clone. This chain joins TRBV18 and TRBJ2-3; D gene unclear. CDR1 is KGHSH, CDR2 LQKENI, per germline. There are 13 residues in the CDR3. Trimming removed 1 base at V and 5 bases at J, with 7 bases between. The CDR3 DNA sequence: TGTGCCAGCTCACCACTTGAGCTAGATACGCAGTATTTT. This codes for CASSPLELDTQYF.

This clonotype was counted a few times. The genes are TRBV7-2 and TRBJ2-7, with D maybe TRBD1 (7 bases). Per the germline V gene, CDR1 is SGHTA and CDR2 is FQGNSA. V gave up 5 bases and J gave up 2 bases, with 16 bases separating them. The CDR3 spans 15 residues. CDR3 sequence: CASSPFAGQTYEQYF. The CDR3 nucleotides are TGTGCCAGCAGCCCGTTCGCGGGACAGACCTACGAGCAGTACTTC.

The V gene is TRBV30, the J gene TRBJ2-7; D call uncertain. Germline loops: CDR1 GTSNPN, CDR2 SVGIG (reference sequence). V lost 5 bases, J lost 2 bases, and 7 bases lay in between. The CDR3 has 11 amino acids. CDR3: CAWRKTYEQYF. In nucleotides, the CDR3 is TGTGCCTGGCGAAAAACCTACGAGCAGTACTTC.

The gene calls are TRBV28 and TRBJ2-3; TRBD2 agrees at 14 bases. The CDR3 consists of 16 residues. The V and J ends lost 6 bases and 5 bases, in that order; junction bases with no gene match: 7. Germline CDR1 is MDHEN and CDR2 is SYDVKM. This CDR3 reads CASSPLTSGREDTQYF. The CDR3, as DNA: TGTGCCAGCAGCCCTCTGACTAGCGGGAGGGAAGATACGCAGTATTTT.

V is TRBV30 and J is TRBJ2-5; perhaps TRBD1 as D (6 bases). The V end lost 5 bases, the J end lost 7 bases, and 17 bases lay between the germline ends. The CDR3 has 13 amino acids. Germline loops: CDR1 GTSNPN, CDR2 SVGIG (reference sequence). The CDR3 region is CAWGGRGYGTQYF. The CDR3 DNA reads TGTGCCTGGGGGGGCCGAGGGTACGGGACCCAGTACTTC.